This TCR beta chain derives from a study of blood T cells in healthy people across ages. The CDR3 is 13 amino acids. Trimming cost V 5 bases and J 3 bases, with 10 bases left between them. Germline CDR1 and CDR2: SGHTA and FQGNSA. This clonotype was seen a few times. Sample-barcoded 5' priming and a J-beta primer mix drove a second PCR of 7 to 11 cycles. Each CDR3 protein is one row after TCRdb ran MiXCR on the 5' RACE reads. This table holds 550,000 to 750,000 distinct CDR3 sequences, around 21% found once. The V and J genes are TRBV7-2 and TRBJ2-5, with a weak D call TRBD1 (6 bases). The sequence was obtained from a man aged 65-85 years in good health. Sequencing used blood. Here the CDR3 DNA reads TGTGCCAGCAGCCCAGGGGCCAAAGAGACCCAGTACTTC. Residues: CASSPGAKETQYF.